This TCR beta chain was retrieved from a study of beta chain features in type 1 diabetes. Study-level results: People with Type 1 diabetes carried modestly yet significantly shorter TCRB CDR3s in all four CD4+ subsets. Across patients, naive, central memory and Treg TCRB repertoires exhibited apparently greater similarity than was observed across healthy donors. For type 1 diabetes patients, VDJ junctions showed fewer insertions and more deletions.

Since all of the isolated RNA was reverse transcribed, expressed TCRB transcripts were what got sequenced. TCRdb's copy holds only in-frame clones and misses some; the assay was immunoSEQ multiplex PCR. The profile covers 200,000 to 300,000 clones, with approximately 15% appearing a single time and about 0.02% taken by the ten largest. The CDR3 is 12 amino acids. Trimming took off 5 bases at V and 2 bases at J, with 7 bases between the two ends. Germline loops: CDR1 LGHNA, CDR2 YNFKEQ. Worth noting for this clone: Its specificity is not known.

The receptor was derived from a young man with type 1 diabetes. The specimen was naive CD4+ T cells from blood. The chain uses TRBV4-2 and TRBJ2-7; D remains ambiguous. CDR3 loop: CASSLSTYEQYF. CDR3 DNA: TGTGCCAGCAGCTTAAGCACCTACGAGCAGTACTTC.